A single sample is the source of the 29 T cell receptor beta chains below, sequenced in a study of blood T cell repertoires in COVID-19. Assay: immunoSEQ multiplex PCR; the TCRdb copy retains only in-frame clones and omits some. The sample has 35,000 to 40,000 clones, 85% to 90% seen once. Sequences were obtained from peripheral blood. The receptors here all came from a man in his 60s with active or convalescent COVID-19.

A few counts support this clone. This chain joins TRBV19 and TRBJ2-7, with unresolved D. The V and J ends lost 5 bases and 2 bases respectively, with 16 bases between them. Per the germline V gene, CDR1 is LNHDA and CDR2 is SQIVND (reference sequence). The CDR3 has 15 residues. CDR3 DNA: TGTGCCAGTAGTGTGGGCCACCCAAGCCCCTACGAGCAGTACTTC. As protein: CASSVGHPSPYEQYF.

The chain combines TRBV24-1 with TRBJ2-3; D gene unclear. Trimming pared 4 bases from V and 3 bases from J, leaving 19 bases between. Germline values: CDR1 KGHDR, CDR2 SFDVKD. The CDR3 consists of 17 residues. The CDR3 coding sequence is TGTGCCACCAGTGAACCAACATTTCCCAAATGGACAGATACGCAGTATTTT. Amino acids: CATSEPTFPKWTDTQYF.

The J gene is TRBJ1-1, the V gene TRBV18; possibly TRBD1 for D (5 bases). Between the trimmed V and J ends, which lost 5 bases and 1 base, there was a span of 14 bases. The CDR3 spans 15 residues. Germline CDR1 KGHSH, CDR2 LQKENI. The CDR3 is CASSIFGGENTEAFF. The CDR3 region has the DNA TGTGCCAGCTCAATATTCGGGGGGGAGAACACTGAAGCTTTCTTT.

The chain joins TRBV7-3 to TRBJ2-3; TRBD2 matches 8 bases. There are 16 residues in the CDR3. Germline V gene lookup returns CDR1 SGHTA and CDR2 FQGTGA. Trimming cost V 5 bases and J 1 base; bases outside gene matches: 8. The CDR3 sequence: CASSLQAGVRTDTQYF. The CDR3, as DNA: TGTGCCAGCAGCCTACAAGCGGGAGTACGCACAGATACGCAGTATTTT. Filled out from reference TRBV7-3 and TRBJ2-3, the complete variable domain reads GAGVSQTPSNKVTEKGKYVELRCDPISGHTALYWYRQSLGQGPEFLIYFQGTGAADDSGLPNDRFFAVRPEGSVSTLKIQRTERGDSAVYLCASSLQAGVRTDTQYFGPGTRLTVL.

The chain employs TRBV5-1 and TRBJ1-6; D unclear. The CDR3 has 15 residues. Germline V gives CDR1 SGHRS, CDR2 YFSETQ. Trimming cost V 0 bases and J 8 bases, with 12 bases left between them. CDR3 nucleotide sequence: TGCGCCAGCAGCTTGGACAGTTCCGCATATTCACCCCTCCACTTT. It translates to CASSLDSSAYSPLHF.

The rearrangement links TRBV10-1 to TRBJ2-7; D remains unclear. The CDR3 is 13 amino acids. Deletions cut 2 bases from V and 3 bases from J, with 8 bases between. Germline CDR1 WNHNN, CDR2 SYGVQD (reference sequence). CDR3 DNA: TGCGCCAGCAGTGAGACAGAGCACTACGAGCAGTACTTC. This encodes CASSETEHYEQYF.

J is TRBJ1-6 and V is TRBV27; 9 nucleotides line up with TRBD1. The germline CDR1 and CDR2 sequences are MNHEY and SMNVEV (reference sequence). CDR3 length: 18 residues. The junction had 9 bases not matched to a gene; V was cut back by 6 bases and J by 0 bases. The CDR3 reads CASRRTGTGISYNSPLHF. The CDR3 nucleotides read TGTGCCAGCAGGAGAACCGGGACAGGGATCTCCTATAATTCACCCCTCCACTTT.

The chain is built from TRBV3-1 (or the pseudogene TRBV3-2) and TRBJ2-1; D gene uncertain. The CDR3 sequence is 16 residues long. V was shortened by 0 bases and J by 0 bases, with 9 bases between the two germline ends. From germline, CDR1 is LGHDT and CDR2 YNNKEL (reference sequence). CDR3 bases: TGTGCCAGCAGCCAAGAAGCGAGACCCTCCTACAATGAGCAGTTCTTC. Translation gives CASSQEARPSYNEQFF.

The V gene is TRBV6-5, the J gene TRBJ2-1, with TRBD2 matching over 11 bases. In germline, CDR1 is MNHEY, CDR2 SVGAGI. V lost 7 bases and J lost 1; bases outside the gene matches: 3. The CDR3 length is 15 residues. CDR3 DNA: TGTGCCAGCATCCTAGCGGGAGGATCCTACAATGAGCAGTTCTTC. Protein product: CASILAGGSYNEQFF.

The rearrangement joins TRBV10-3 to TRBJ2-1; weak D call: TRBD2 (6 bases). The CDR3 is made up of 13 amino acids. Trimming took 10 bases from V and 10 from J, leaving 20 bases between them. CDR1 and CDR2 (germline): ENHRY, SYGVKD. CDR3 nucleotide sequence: TGTGCCACTAAAGTCCCGGGAGTCGAGGAGCAGTTCTTC. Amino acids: CATKVPGVEEQFF.

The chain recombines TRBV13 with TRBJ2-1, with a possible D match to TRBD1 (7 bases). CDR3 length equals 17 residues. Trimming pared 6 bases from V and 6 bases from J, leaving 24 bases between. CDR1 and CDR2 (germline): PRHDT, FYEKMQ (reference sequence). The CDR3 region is CASSGGGQRSTSNEQFF. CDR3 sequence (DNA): TGTGCCAGCAGTGGAGGGGGACAGCGATCCACTTCCAATGAGCAGTTCTTC.

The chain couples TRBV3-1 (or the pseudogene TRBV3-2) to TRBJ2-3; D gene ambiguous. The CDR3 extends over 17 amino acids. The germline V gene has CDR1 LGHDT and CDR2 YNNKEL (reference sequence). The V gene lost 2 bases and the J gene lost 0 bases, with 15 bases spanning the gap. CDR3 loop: CASSQPQNSPSTDTQYF. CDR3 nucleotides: TGTGCCAGCAGCCAACCGCAAAACTCACCTAGCACAGATACGCAGTATTTT.

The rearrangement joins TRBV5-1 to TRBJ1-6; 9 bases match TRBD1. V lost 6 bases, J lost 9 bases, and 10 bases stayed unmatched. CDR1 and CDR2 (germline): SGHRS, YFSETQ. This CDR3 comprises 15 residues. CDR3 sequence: CASTSLDRGSSPLHF. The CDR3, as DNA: TGCGCCAGCACCTCCCTGGACAGGGGTAGTTCACCCCTCCACTTT. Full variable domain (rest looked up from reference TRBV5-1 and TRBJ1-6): KAGVTQTPRYLIKTRGQQVTLSCSPISGHRSVSWYQQTPGQGLQFLFEYFSETQRNKGNFPGRFSGRQFSNSRSEMNVSTLELGDSALYLCASTSLDRGSSPLHFGNGTRLTVT.

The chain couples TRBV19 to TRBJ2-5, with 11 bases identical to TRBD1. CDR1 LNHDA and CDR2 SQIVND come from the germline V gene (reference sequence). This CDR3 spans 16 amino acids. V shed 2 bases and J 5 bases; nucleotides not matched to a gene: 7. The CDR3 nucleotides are TGTGCCAGTAGTATAACTCCGGGACAGGGGGGGGAGACCCAGTACTTC. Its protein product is CASSITPGQGGETQYF.

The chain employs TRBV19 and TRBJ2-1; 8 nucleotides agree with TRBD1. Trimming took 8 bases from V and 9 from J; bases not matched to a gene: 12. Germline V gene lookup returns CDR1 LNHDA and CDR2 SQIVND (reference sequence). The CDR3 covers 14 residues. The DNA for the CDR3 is TGTGCCAGTCGACCGGGACAGGTGCTAGTTGAGCAGTTCTTC. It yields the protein CASRPGQVLVEQFF.

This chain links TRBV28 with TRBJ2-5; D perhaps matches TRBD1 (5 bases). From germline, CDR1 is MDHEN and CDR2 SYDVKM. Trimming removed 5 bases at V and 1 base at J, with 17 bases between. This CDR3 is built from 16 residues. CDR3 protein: CASSILIGALQETQYF. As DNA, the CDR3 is TGTGCCAGCAGTATCCTCATAGGGGCTCTCCAAGAGACCCAGTACTTC.

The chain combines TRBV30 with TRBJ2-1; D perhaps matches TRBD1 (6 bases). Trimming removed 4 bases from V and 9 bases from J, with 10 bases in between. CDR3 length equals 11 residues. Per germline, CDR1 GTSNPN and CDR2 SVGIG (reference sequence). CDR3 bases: TGTGCCTGGACACAGGGCTTTGAGCAGTTCTTC. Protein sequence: CAWTQGFEQFF.

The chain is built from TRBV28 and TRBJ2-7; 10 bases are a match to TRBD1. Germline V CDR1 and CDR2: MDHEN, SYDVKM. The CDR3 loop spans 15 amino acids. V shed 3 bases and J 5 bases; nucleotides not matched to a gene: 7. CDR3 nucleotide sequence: TGTGCCAGCAGTTTCCAGGGACAGGGGTTGAACGAGCAGTACTTC. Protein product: CASSFQGQGLNEQYF.

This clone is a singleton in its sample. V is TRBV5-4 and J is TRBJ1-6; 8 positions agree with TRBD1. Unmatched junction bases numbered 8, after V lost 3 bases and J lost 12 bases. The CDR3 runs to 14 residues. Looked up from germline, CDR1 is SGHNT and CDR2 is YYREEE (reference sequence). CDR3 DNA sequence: TGTGCCAGCAGCTCACCGGGACAGGATGTACCCCTCCACTTT. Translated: CASSSPGQDVPLHF.

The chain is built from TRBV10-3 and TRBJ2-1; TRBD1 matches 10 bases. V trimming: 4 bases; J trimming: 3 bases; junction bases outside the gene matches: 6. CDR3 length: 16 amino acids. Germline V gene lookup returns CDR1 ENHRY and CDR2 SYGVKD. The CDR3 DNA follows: TGTGCCATCAGTGCAAAAGGACAGGGGGGCTACAATGAGCAGTTCTTC. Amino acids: CAISAKGQGGYNEQFF.

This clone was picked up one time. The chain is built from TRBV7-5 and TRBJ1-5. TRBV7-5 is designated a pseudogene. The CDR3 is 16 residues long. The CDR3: CALKGGALTSNQPQHF. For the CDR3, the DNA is TGTGCGTTAAAAGGGGGGGCTCTGACTAGCAATCAGCCCCAGCATTTT.

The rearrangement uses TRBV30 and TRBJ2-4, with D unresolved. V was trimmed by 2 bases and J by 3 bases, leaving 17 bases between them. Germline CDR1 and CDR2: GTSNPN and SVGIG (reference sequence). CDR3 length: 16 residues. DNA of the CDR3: TGTGCCTGGAGTTCTGGAGTTAGTCGAGTCAAAAACATTCAGTACTTC. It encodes CAWSSGVSRVKNIQYF.

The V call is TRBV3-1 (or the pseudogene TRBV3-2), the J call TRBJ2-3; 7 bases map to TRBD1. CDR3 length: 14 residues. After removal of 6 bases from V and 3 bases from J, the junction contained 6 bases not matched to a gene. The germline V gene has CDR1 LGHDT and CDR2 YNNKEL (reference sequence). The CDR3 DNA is TGTGCCAGCAGACGACAGGGTGGTACAGATACGCAGTATTTT. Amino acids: CASRRQGGTDTQYF.

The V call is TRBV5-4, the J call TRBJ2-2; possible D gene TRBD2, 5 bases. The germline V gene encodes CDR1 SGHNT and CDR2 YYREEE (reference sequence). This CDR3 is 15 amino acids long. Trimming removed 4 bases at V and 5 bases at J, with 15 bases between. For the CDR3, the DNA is TGTGCCAGCAGCCCGAGAACCCGAGGGACCGGGGAGCTGTTTTTT. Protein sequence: CASSPRTRGTGELFF.

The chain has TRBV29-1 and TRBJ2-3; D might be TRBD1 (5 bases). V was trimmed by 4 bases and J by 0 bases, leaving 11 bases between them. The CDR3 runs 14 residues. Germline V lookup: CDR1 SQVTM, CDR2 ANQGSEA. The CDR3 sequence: CSVGTGASTDTQYF. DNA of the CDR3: TGCAGCGTTGGCACAGGAGCTAGCACAGATACGCAGTATTTT.

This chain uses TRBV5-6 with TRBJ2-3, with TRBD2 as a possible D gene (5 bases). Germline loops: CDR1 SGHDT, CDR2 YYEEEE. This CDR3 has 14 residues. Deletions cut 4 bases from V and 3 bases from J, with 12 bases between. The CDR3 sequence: CASSREFGTDTQYF. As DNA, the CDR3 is TGTGCCAGCAGCAGGGAGTTCGGGACAGATACGCAGTATTTT.

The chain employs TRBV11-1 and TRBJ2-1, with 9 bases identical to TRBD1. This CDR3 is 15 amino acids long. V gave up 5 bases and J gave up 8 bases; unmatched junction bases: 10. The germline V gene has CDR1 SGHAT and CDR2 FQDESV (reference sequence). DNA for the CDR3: TGTGCCAGCAGCCGATCTGACAGGGGGTTGGATGAGCAGTTCTTC. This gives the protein CASSRSDRGLDEQFF.

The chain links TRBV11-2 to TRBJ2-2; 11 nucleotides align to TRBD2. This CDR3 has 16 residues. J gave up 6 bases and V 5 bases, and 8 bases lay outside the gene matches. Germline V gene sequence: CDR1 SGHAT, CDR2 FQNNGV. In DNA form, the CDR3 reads TGTGCCAGCAGCCCCCGTAGCGGGAGGGCCCCCGGGGAGCTGTTTTTT. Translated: CASSPRSGRAPGELFF. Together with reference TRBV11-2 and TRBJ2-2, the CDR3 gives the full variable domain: EAGVAQSPRYKIIEKRQSVAFWCNPISGHATLYWYQQILGQGPKLLIQFQNNGVVDDSQLPKDRFSAERLKGVDSTLKIQPAKLEDSAVYLCASSPRSGRAPGELFFGEGSRLTVL.

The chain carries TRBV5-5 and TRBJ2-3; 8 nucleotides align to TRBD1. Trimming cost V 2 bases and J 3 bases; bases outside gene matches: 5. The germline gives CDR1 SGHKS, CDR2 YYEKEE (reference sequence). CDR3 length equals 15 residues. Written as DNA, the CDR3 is TGTGCCAGCAGCTTCTGGACAGGGTATACAGATACGCAGTATTTT. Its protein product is CASSFWTGYTDTQYF.